This T cell receptor beta chain originates from a study of blood T cell repertoires in COVID-19. Overall study: In each case, the material was cDNA or gDNA derived from T cells, B-cell-depleted T cells, or PBMCs.

Participants spanned ages about 18 to 90 years and resided in 20 to 30 US areas. Two consecutive negative NP/OP PCR tests, clearance, or resolved symptoms defined Cohort 3 recovery. Original handling: Reference gene primer amplification gave nucleated cell count estimates. The assay was immunoSEQ multiplex PCR, and TCRdb's table has in-frame clones only and misses some. The DNA gave D and trimming, while V, J and clone size come from that table. The sample holds a few hundred thousand clones; just under 90% are singletons and the top ten take approximately 2%. This sequence originates from a woman aged 55 to 70 who had recovered from COVID-19. Sequencing was carried out using PBMCs or T cells enriched from blood (not recorded which).

CDR3 nucleotides: TGCGCCAGCAGACAGGGAAGGAACACTGAAGCTTTCTTT. Translation gives CASRQGRNTEAFF. The chain couples TRBV10-1 to TRBJ1-1, with D possibly being TRBD1 (6 bases). Deletions cut 6 bases from V and 1 base from J, with 9 bases between. Per germline, CDR1 WNHNN and CDR2 SYGVQD (reference sequence). This CDR3 contains 13 residues.